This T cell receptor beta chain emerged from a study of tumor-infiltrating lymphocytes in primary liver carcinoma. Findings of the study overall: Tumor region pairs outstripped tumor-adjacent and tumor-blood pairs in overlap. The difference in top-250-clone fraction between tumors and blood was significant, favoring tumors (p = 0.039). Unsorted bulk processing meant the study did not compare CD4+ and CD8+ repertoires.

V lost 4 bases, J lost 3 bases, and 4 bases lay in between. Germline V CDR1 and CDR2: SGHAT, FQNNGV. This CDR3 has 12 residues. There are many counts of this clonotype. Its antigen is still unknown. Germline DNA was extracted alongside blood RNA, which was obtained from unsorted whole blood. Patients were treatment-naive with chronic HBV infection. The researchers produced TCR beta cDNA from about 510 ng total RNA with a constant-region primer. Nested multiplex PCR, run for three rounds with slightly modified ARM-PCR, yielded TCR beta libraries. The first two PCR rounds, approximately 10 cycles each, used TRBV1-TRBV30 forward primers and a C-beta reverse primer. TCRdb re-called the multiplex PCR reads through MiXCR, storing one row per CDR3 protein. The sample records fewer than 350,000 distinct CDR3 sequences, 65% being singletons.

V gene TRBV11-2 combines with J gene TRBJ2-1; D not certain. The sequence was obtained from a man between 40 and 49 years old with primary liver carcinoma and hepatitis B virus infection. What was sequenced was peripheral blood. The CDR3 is CASSSDYNEQFF. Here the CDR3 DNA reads TGTGCCAGCAGCTCGGACTACAATGAGCAGTTCTTC. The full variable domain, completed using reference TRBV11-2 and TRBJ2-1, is EAGVAQSPRYKIIEKRQSVAFWCNPISGHATLYWYQQILGQGPKLLIQFQNNGVVDDSQLPKDRFSAERLKGVDSTLKIQPAKLEDSAVYLCASSSDYNEQFFGPGTRLTVL.